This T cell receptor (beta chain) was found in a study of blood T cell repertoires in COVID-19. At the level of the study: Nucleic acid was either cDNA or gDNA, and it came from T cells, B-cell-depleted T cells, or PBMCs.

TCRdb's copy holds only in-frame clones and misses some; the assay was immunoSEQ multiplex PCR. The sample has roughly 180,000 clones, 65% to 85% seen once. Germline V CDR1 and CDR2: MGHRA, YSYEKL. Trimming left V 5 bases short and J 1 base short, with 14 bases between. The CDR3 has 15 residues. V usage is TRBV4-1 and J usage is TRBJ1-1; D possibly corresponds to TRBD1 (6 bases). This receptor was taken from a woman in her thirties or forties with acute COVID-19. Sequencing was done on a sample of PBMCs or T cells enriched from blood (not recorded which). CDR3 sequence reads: CASSYTTGGNTEAFF. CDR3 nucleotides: TGCGCCAGCAGCTATACGACAGGAGGGAACACTGAAGCTTTCTTT.